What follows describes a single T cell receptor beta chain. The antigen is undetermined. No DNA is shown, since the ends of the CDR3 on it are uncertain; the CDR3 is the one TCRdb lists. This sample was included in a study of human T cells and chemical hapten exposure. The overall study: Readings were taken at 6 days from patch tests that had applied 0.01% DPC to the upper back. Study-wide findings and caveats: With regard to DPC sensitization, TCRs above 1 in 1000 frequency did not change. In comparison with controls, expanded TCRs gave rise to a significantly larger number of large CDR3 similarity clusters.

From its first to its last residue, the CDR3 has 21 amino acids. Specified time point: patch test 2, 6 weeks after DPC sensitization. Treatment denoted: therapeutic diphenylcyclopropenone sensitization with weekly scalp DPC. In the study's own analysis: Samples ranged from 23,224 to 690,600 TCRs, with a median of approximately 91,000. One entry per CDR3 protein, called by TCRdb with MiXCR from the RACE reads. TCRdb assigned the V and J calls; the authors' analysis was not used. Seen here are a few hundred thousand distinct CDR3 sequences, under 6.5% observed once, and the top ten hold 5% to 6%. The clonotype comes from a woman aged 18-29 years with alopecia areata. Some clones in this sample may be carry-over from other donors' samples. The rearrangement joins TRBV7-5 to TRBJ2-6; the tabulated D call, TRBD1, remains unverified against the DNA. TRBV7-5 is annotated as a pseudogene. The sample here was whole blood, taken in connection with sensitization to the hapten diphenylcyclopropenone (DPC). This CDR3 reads CISVPEAPRDILFSGANVLTF.